A selection of T cell receptor beta chains follows, all from one sample in a study of blood T cells in healthy people across ages. From the 5' RACE reads, TCRdb called clonotypes with MiXCR, one entry per CDR3 protein. The profile shows about 760,000 distinct CDR3 sequences, 56% of them singletons. Sequencing was done on a sample of blood. The receptors were sampled from a man aged 40-49 years in good health. Each CDR3 is given with its conserved first and last residue. A D gene is named only where the DNA matches it firmly. Size tells how often a clone was seen (once, few, many) or the class of an expanded clone, and some rows leave it out.

v_gene,abundance,d_gene,len,j_gene,CDR3nt,CDR3aa
TRBV5-6,-,-,14,TRBJ2-7,TGTGCCAGCAGCTTGGAATGGGAGAACTACGAGCAGTACTTC,CASSLEWENYEQYF
TRBV7-6,few,TRBD1,14,TRBJ2-7,TGTGCCAGCAGCGACGGACAGGGAACCTACGAGCAGTACTTC,CASSDGQGTYEQYF
TRBV7-2,few,TRBD1,15,TRBJ2-3,TGTGCCAGCAGCTTTGGGGACAGGCCCACAGATACGCAGTATTTT,CASSFGDRPTDTQYF
TRBV20-1,-,-,14,TRBJ1-1,TGCAGTGCTACGTTCTTCTGGGCGAACACTGAAGCTTTCTTT,CSATFFWANTEAFF
TRBV15,-,-,14,TRBJ2-7,TGTGCCACCAGCAGAGCCACAGGGTCCGACGAGCAGTACTTC,CATSRATGSDEQYF
TRBV7-8,-,-,19,TRBJ1-5,TGTGCCAGCAGCTTAGAAGCGGTCCTGGGCAGCCATAGCAATCAGCCCCAGCATTTT,CASSLEAVLGSHSNQPQHF
TRBV7-6,-,-,17,TRBJ2-1,TGTGCCAGCAGCTTAGAGCAGGGACGGGCTCGGGACGGTGAGCAGTTCTTC,CASSLEQGRARDGEQFF
TRBV6-2/TRBV6-3,-,-,15,TRBJ2-7,TGTGCCAGCAGGAGCCCACGGGACGCAACCTACGAGCAGTACTTC,CASRSPRDATYEQYF
TRBV5-5,-,TRBD2,15,TRBJ2-3,TGTGCCAGCAGCCAAGGACTAGCGGACACAGATACGCAGTATTTT,CASSQGLADTDTQYF
TRBV7-6,-,-,14,TRBJ1-2,TGTGCCAGCAGCTTAGATGGGGGGGCAGGAGGCTACACCTTC,CASSLDGGAGGYTF
TRBV7-3,-,-,14,TRBJ2-6,TGTGCCAGCAGCGCCGCGTCTGGGGCCAACGTCCTGACTTTC,CASSAASGANVLTF
TRBV3-1,-,-,15,TRBJ1-1,TGTGCCAGCAGCCAAGCGGGACTTGCGGACACTGAAGCTTTCTTT,CASSQAGLADTEAFF
TRBV4-2,-,-,18,TRBJ1-6,TGTGCCAGCAGCCAAGGAAGGGGTGACCGTGTATTAAGGCAGTACCTCCACTTT,CASSQGRGDRVLRQYLHF
TRBV20-1,-,-,15,TRBJ2-2,TGCAGTGCTAGTCCGGGACCCTTACGTTCCGGGGAGCTGTTTTTT,CSASPGPLRSGELFF